This paragraph covers one T cell receptor (beta chain) sequence. Its antigen is not identified. The entry originates in a study of cytomegalovirus exposure and HLA in healthy donors. In the study overall: The same platform was used for the roughly 120 validation repertoires as for the 666 first-cohort repertoires, as reported in a later analysis. Study results and limitations: Rarity characterized most TCR sequences, yet some public TCRs appeared in many donors.

Libraries were prepared by immunoSEQ multiplex PCR; TCRdb keeps only in-frame clonotypes and omits some of them. The data hold about 65,000 clones, with around 96% observed a single time. The CDR3 spans 14 residues. Germline V CDR1 and CDR2: MNHNS, SASEGT. V shed 5 bases, J shed 8 bases, and the junction held 7 bases outside the gene matches. The chain is built from TRBV6-1 and TRBJ2-2; 8 bases align to TRBD1. This clonotype was obtained from a man in his late teens or twenties in good health and CMV-seropositive. Sequenced sample: PBMCs. CDR3 sequence (DNA): TGTGCCAGCAGTCCGCGACAGGGGTCGGGGGAGCTGTTTTTT. Residues: CASSPRQGSGELFF.